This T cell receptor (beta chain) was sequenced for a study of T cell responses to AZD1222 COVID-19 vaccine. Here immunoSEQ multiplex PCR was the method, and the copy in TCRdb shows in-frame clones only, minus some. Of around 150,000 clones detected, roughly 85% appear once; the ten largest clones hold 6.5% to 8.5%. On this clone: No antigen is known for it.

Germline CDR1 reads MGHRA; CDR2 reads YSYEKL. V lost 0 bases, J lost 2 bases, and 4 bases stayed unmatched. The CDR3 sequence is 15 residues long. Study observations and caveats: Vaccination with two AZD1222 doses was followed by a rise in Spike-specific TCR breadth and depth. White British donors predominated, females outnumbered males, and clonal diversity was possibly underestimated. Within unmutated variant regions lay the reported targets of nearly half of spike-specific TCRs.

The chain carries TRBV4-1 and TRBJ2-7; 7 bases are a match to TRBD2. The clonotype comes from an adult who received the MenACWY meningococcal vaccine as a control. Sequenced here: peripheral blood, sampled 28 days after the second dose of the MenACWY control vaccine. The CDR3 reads CASSQDPGGTYEQYF. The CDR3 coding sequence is TGCGCCAGCAGCCAAGACCCGGGAGGTACCTACGAGCAGTACTTC.